These T cell receptor beta chains were read from a single sample in a study of blood T cell repertoires in COVID-19. Measured with immunoSEQ multiplex PCR; TCRdb has only the in-frame clones, and not every one. The sample carries a few hundred thousand clones, roughly 90% recorded once. Sequenced: PBMCs or T cells enriched from blood (not recorded which). The receptors originated from a young woman who had recovered from COVID-19. The conserved cysteine and the conserved F or W are not part of the CDR3 here.

J,V,CDR3
TRBJ2-7,TRBV4-1,ASSPLGGLAAYEQY
TRBJ1-2,TRBV3-1/TRBV3-2,ASSQDLSYGYT
TRBJ2-7,TRBV28,ASRERVMGEQY
TRBJ2-3,TRBV4-2,ASSQEGRGGPDTQY
TRBJ2-1,TRBV6-2/TRBV6-3,ASSYRRGDRSVNEQF
TRBJ1-5,TRBV7-2,ASSKDRDQPQH
TRBJ2-5,TRBV29-1,SLGTGTETQY
TRBJ1-6,TRBV7-8,ASSADTFYNSPLH
TRBJ1-5,TRBV7-9,ASSSQGAQPQH
TRBJ2-2,TRBV11-2,ASSLILGANTGELF
TRBJ2-7,TRBV28,ASIRDRGYEQY
TRBJ1-1,TRBV7-2,ASQGYTEAF
TRBJ2-1,TRBV10-3,AISESLTGTYYNEQF
TRBJ1-6,TRBV6-5,ASSSDRGKVSPLH
TRBJ1-5,TRBV2,ASILDRGQPQH
TRBJ1-2,TRBV18,ASSTDRGSYGYT
TRBJ2-7,TRBV11-2,ASSSGHRSTYEQY
TRBJ2-3,TRBV3-1/TRBV3-2,ASSQEASGSADTQY
TRBJ1-2,TRBV4-1,ASGGQGIYGYT
TRBJ2-5,TRBV7-2,AVGGRVETQY
TRBJ1-2,TRBV6-5,ASSSPAGLGGYT
TRBJ2-7,TRBV2,AIGTGGDYEQY
TRBJ1-2,TRBV6-4,ASSPGGGANYGYT
TRBJ2-1,TRBV5-4,ASSKPTRRNEQF
TRBJ2-7,TRBV25-1,ASSPTGASYEQY
TRBJ1-1,TRBV27,ACRVSSGGTEAF
TRBJ1-3,TRBV7-9,ASSVDGGSGNTIY
TRBJ2-3,TRBV7-9,ASSSPPGQGDTQY
TRBJ1-5,TRBV5-1,ASSFGGWNQPQH
TRBJ2-3,TRBV3-1/TRBV3-2,ASSPSTDTQY
TRBJ2-7,TRBV7-2,ASSRATSGSAYEQY
TRBJ1-5,TRBV15,ATSRDQGRNQPQH
TRBJ1-1,TRBV14,ASSQAGVNTEAF
TRBJ2-7,TRBV24-1,ATSDTAGGWSAQY
TRBJ1-5,TRBV27,ASSLREGVQPQH
TRBJ2-7,TRBV7-9,ASSARDSYEQY
TRBJ2-7,TRBV5-4,ASSSPGTGVYEQY
TRBJ2-5,TRBV5-6,ASSLGLGAGQETQY
TRBJ2-2,TRBV5-8,ASSQGTIPANTGELF
TRBJ1-1,TRBV14,ASSPDRGAGAF
TRBJ2-5,TRBV2,ASSGLSGGAGETQY
TRBJ2-1,TRBV25-1,ASTPWGLGDEQF
TRBJ1-5,TRBV5-8,ASSRQGSSNQPQH
TRBJ1-1,TRBV7-2,ASSSRQGAGTEAF
TRBJ1-2,TRBV2,ASSEFPGQGHYGYT
TRBJ2-7,TRBV19,ASSRAWGGSYEQY
TRBJ1-2,TRBV6-1,ASSDLTGEYGYT
TRBJ2-1,TRBV6-5,AGARGGGNEQF
TRBJ2-1,TRBV19,ASSASGTGSRNEQF
TRBJ1-6,TRBV5-1,ASSLSGQGPSPLH
TRBJ2-7,TRBV4-1,ASSQGGLSPYEQY